The rows below give T cell receptor beta chains drawn from one sample of a study of cytomegalovirus exposure and HLA in healthy donors. TCRdb keeps only in-frame clones here, not all; method: immunoSEQ multiplex PCR. This listing includes 50,000 to 55,000 clones. Input material: PBMCs. These receptors all come from a woman in her sixties or seventies in good health and CMV-seropositive. The CDR3 runs from the conserved cysteine through the conserved F or W. D genes are given only for firm matches. Some rows mark clone size as missing; the rest say once, few, many or name a class of expanded clone.

cdr3_aa cdr3_nt v_call clone_size j_call cdr3_length d_call
CASSFGPTAPNGYTF TGTGCCAGCAGTTTCGGGCCGACAGCCCCAAATGGCTACACCTTC TRBV28 NA TRBJ1-2 15 NA
CASSLGGDYGYTF TGCGCCAGCAGCTTGGGGGGCGACTATGGCTACACCTTC TRBV5-1 NA TRBJ1-2 13 NA
CASSRGGPLLSEFF TGTGCCAGCAGCCGGGGGGGACCCCTTTTATCGGAGTTCTTC TRBV6-5 NA TRBJ2-1 14 TRBD2
CASADGTGTTQYF TGTGCCAGCGCTGACGGGACAGGGACGACCCAGTACTTC TRBV11-3 NA TRBJ2-5 13 TRBD1
CASSSETGYYGYTF TGTGCCAGCAGTTCAGAGACAGGCTACTATGGCTACACCTTC TRBV28 NA TRBJ1-2 14 NA
CASGLEAGGLGEQFF TGTGCTAGTGGTTTGGAGGCGGGGGGGCTCGGTGAGCAGTTCTTC TRBV12-5 NA TRBJ2-1 15 TRBD2
CSVAPGTGKLNYGYTF TGCAGCGTTGCTCCCGGGACAGGAAAACTTAACTATGGCTACACCTTC TRBV29-1 NA TRBJ1-2 16 TRBD1
CSVVGTGGSYNEQFF TGCAGCGTTGTCGGTACAGGGGGCTCCTACAATGAGCAGTTCTTC TRBV29-1 NA TRBJ2-1 15 TRBD1
CASSYGTGPEGEQYF TGTGCCAGCAGTTACGGGACTGGACCAGAGGGGGAGCAGTACTTC TRBV27 NA TRBJ2-7 15 NA
CASSPRQIASYEQYF TGTGCCAGCAGCCCCCGACAGATAGCTTCCTACGAGCAGTACTTC TRBV7-2 NA TRBJ2-7 15 NA
CASSPDRAGQFF TGTGCCAGCAGTCCCGACAGGGCTGGGCAGTTCTTC TRBV6-6 NA TRBJ2-1 12 TRBD1
CASSSAGAGEKLFF TGTGCCAGCAGTTCTGCAGGGGCGGGTGAAAAACTGTTTTTT TRBV6-1 NA TRBJ1-4 14 NA
CSVDVRGNTEAFF TGCAGCGTTGATGTCAGGGGGAACACTGAAGCTTTCTTT TRBV29-1 NA TRBJ1-1 13 NA
CASSPGHEQYF TGTGCCAGCTCACCAGGGCACGAGCAGTACTTC TRBV18 NA TRBJ2-7 11 NA
CASSLEGQRGTEAFF TGCGCCAGCAGCTTGGAGGGACAGCGGGGGACTGAAGCTTTCTTT TRBV5-1 NA TRBJ1-1 15 TRBD1
CASSYGNRGNTEAFF TGTGCCAGCAGTTATGGGAACAGGGGGAACACTGAAGCTTTCTTT TRBV6-5 NA TRBJ1-1 15 TRBD1
CASSPALEQFF TGTGCCAGCAGCCCCGCGTTAGAGCAGTTCTTC TRBV7-9 NA TRBJ2-1 11 NA
CASSPSTNEKLFF TGTGCCAGCAGCCCATCAACTAATGAAAAACTGTTTTTT TRBV7-2 NA TRBJ1-4 13 NA
CASSQASGGQNTGELFF TGCGCCAGCAGCCAAGCTAGCGGGGGGCAGAACACCGGGGAGCTGTTTTTT TRBV4-3 NA TRBJ2-2 17 TRBD2
CASSYRGTTISEQYF TGTGCCAGCAGTTACCGGGGGACTACCATAAGTGAGCAGTACTTC TRBV6-5 NA TRBJ2-7 15 TRBD2
CASSLERGPYPDNEQFF TGTGCCAGCAGCTTAGAGCGGGGGCCCTACCCGGACAATGAGCAGTTCTTC TRBV11-3 medium-sized TRBJ2-1 17 NA
CASSTRTGVMGVYEQYF TGTGCCAGTAGTACTCGGACAGGGGTTATGGGGGTCTACGAGCAGTACTTC TRBV19 NA TRBJ2-7 17 TRBD1
CASTLGGQPQHF TGTGCCAGTACCCTGGGAGGACAGCCCCAGCATTTT TRBV19 NA TRBJ1-5 12 NA
CASSAADTQYF TGTGCCAGTAGCGCGGCGGATACGCAGTATTTT TRBV6-6 NA TRBJ2-3 11 NA
CASSFRFSDEQFF TGTGCCAGCAGCTTCCGCTTCAGCGATGAGCAGTTCTTC TRBV11-2 NA TRBJ2-1 13 NA
CASSPLGAPGTHTDTQYF TGTGCCAGCAGCCCACTCGGGGCCCCCGGGACTCACACAGATACGCAGTATTTT TRBV13 NA TRBJ2-3 18 NA
CASSKDRANTEAFF TGTGCCAGTAGTAAAGACAGGGCGAACACTGAAGCTTTCTTT TRBV19 NA TRBJ1-1 14 TRBD1
CASSEARVLYGYTF TGTGCCAGCAGTGAAGCGAGGGTCCTCTACGGCTACACCTTC TRBV6-1 NA TRBJ1-2 14 NA
CASSLGGGVLYNEQFF TGTGCCAGCAGCTTAGGCGGCGGAGTACTCTACAATGAGCAGTTCTTC TRBV11-3 NA TRBJ2-1 16 NA
CASSTQGYTEAFF TGCGCCAGCAGCACTCAGGGTTACACTGAAGCTTTCTTT TRBV5-1 NA TRBJ1-1 13 NA
CASSFPKGKGNTEAFF TGCGCCAGCAGTTTCCCTAAGGGGAAGGGGAACACTGAAGCTTTCTTT TRBV4-1 NA TRBJ1-1 16 NA
CASSPLRQGQNTIYF TGTGCCAGCAGCCCACTTCGACAGGGGCAGAACACCATATATTTT TRBV6-6 NA TRBJ1-3 15 TRBD1
CASSEWGGSYGYTF TGTGCCAGCAGTGAATGGGGGGGGAGCTATGGCTACACCTTC TRBV25-1 NA TRBJ1-2 14 NA
CASSYPLAGVAYEQYF TGTGCCAGCAGCTACCCTCTCGCGGGGGTGGCCTACGAGCAGTACTTC TRBV7-8 NA TRBJ2-7 16 TRBD2
CASSLVGQEQYF TGTGCCAGCAGCTTAGTTGGGCAGGAGCAGTACTTC TRBV7-6 NA TRBJ2-7 12 NA
CSARWEDRSGTIYF TGCAGCGCTCGATGGGAGGACAGGTCGGGCACCATATATTTT TRBV29-1 NA TRBJ1-3 14 TRBD1
CASSSGLAGGREQYF TGTGCCAGCAGCTCGGGACTAGCGGGGGGACGGGAGCAGTACTTC TRBV5-4 NA TRBJ2-7 15 TRBD2
CASSPDQGMYEAFF TGTGCCAGCAGCCCCGACCAGGGGATGTATGAAGCTTTCTTT TRBV7-2 NA TRBJ1-1 14 NA
CASSLSAPYRVEQYF TGTGCCAGCAGTTTATCTGCCCCGTACAGGGTCGAGCAGTACTTC TRBV27 NA TRBJ2-7 15 NA
CASSLDGQGKAYEQYF TGCGCCAGCAGCTTGGATGGACAGGGCAAGGCCTACGAGCAGTACTTC TRBV5-1 NA TRBJ2-7 16 TRBD1
CASLLAGEETQYF TGTGCCAGCCTCCTAGCGGGGGAAGAGACCCAGTACTTC TRBV18 NA TRBJ2-5 13 TRBD2
CASSPPGLASTDTQYF TGTGCCAGCTCACCACCGGGACTTGCTAGCACAGATACGCAGTATTTT TRBV18 NA TRBJ2-3 16 NA
CASSPGAGGTYEQYF TGCGCCAGCAGCCCTGGGGCAGGGGGGACCTACGAGCAGTACTTC TRBV4-1 NA TRBJ2-7 15 NA
CASSPSRGRLSNQPQHF TGTGCCAGCAGTCCAAGCAGGGGGCGGTTAAGCAATCAGCCCCAGCATTTT TRBV28 NA TRBJ1-5 17 TRBD1
CASSLNGDSYEQYF TGTGCCAGCAGCTTAAATGGAGACTCCTACGAGCAGTACTTC TRBV7-8 NA TRBJ2-7 14 NA
CASTLERGFNSPLHF TGTGCCAGCACCCTAGAAAGGGGCTTCAATTCACCCCTACACTTT TRBV7-9 NA TRBJ1-6 15 NA